This TCR beta chain was recovered during a study of T cell repertoires in cytomegalovirus infection. MiXCR, run by TCRdb on the reads, gives a single entry per CDR3 protein. The repertoire holds 150,000 to 200,000 distinct CDR3 sequences, with approximately 30% as singletons. In its sample, this clonotype was seen many times. Its antigen is as yet unknown. Germline V lookup: CDR1 SGHTA, CDR2 FQGNSA. The CDR3 sequence is 15 residues long. V dropped 0 bases and J dropped 4 bases, with 10 bases sitting between them. Study-wide points: HLA-C-restricted CMV-specific TCR beta clonotypes were dominant in the ex vivo response. Totalled public TCR beta family frequency picked out people who carried CMV plus the relevant HLA.

The V gene is TRBV7-2, the J gene TRBJ2-1, with D perhaps TRBD1 or TRBD2 (5 bases each). The sequence came from a human donor in good health (CMV status not recorded). Some clones in this sample may be carry-over from other donors' samples. The sequenced material came from PBMCs. CDR3 amino acids: CASSLAGDGYNEQFF. CDR3 in DNA: TGTGCCAGCAGCTTAGCGGGGGACGGTTACAATGAGCAGTTCTTC.